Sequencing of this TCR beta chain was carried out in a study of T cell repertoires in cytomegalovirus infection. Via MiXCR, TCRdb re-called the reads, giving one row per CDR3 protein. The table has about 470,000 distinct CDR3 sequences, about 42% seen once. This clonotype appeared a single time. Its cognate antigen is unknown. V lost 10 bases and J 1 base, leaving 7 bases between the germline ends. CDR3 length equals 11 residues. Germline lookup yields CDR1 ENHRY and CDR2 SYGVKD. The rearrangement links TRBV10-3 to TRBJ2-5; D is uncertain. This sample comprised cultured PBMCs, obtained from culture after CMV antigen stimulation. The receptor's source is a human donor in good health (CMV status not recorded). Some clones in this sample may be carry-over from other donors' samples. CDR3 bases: TGTGCCACTCGGCTCCAAGAGACCCAGTACTTC. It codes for CATRLQETQYF.